The 24 T cell receptor beta chains listed next were all sequenced from one sample in a study of human T cells and chemical hapten exposure. TCRdb processed the RACE reads anew with MiXCR; each CDR3 protein has one entry. The sample contains about 120,000 distinct CDR3 sequences, about an eighth of which appear only once. Time point described: patch test 1, 2 weeks after DPC sensitization. The treatment is: therapeutic diphenylcyclopropenone sensitization with weekly scalp DPC. Here the sequenced sample was whole blood, taken in connection with sensitization to the hapten diphenylcyclopropenone (DPC). These receptors came from a woman in her forties or fifties with alopecia areata. Some clones in this sample may be carry-over from other donors' samples.

This clonotype appeared a few times. The rearrangement joins TRBV14 to TRBJ2-3; D is undetermined. This CDR3 contains 16 residues. The germline gives CDR1 SGHDN, CDR2 FVKESK. The V end was cut by 1 base, the J end by 2 bases, with 13 bases between. For the CDR3, the DNA is TGTGCCAGCAGCCAAGTTCGGCAATCTTACACAGATACGCAGTATTTT. Its protein product is CASSQVRQSYTDTQYF. The complete variable domain, with remaining parts taken from reference TRBV14 and TRBJ2-3, reads EAGVTQFPSHSVIEKGQTVTLRCDPISGHDNLYWYRRVMGKEIKFLLHFVKESKQDESGMPNNRFLAERTGGTYSTLKVQPAELEDSGVYFCASSQVRQSYTDTQYFGPGTRLTVL.

The chain is built from TRBV19 and TRBJ2-2, with D tentatively TRBD1 or TRBD2 (5 bases each). V was pared by 3 bases and J by 1 base, with 15 bases between. CDR1 is LNHDA, CDR2 SQIVND, per germline (reference sequence). The CDR3 extends over 17 amino acids. The CDR3 spells CASSIFMRGLNTGELFF. CDR3 DNA: TGTGCCAGTAGTATTTTCATGAGGGGTCTGAACACCGGGGAGCTGTTTTTT.

Ten or more counts support this clonotype. The chain is built from TRBV7-2 and TRBJ1-5; the D is unclear. Trimming removed 3 bases at V and 2 bases at J, with 14 bases between. The CDR3 is 16 amino acids. Germline V gives CDR1 SGHTA, CDR2 FQGNSA. Written as DNA, the CDR3 is TGTGCCAGCAGCTTTACGGGCGCGTCCCGCAATCAGCCCCAGCATTTT. This translates into CASSFTGASRNQPQHF.

There are many counts of this clonotype. This chain links TRBV6-5 with TRBJ1-2; 8 bases fit TRBD1. Trimming took 6 bases from V and 7 from J; bases not matched to a gene: 7. The CDR3 runs 13 residues. CDR1 MNHEY and CDR2 SVGAGI come from the germline V gene. The CDR3 sequence is CASRIQGAGGYTF. The CDR3 region has the DNA TGTGCCAGCAGGATTCAGGGGGCCGGTGGCTACACCTTC.

V gene TRBV3-1 combines with J gene TRBJ2-4; D is unclear. V dropped 0 bases and J dropped 4 bases, with 7 bases sitting between them. The CDR3 sequence is 14 residues long. Germline V CDR1 and CDR2: LGHDT, YNNKEL (reference sequence). The CDR3 bases are TGTGCCAGCAGCCAAGAGGTCCATAAAAACATTCAGTACTTC. Protein: CASSQEVHKNIQYF.

The chain couples TRBV5-4 to TRBJ1-4; D is ambiguous. Germline CDR1 SGHNT, CDR2 YYREEE (reference sequence). The CDR3 is 13 residues long. V shed 1 base and J shed 10 bases, with 11 bases lying between them. This CDR3 is CASSLNGPGKLFF. The CDR3 DNA reads TGTGCCAGCAGCTTGAACGGACCTGGAAAACTGTTTTTT.

The rearrangement joins TRBV7-2 to TRBJ2-7; 7 nucleotides align to TRBD2. The CDR3 runs to 15 residues. Germline V gene data show CDR1 as SGHTA and CDR2 as FQGNSA. The V and J ends lost 4 bases and 1 base, in that order; junction bases with no gene match: 7. The CDR3 sequence is CASSSSPAGSYEQYF. CDR3 DNA: TGTGCCAGCAGCTCGTCCCCAGCGGGATCCTACGAGCAGTACTTC.

There are many counts of this clonotype. This chain connects TRBV7-9 to TRBJ2-7; D might be TRBD1 (6 bases). The V end lost 4 bases, the J end lost 0 bases, and 13 bases lay between the germline ends. The CDR3 covers 15 residues. The germline V gene has CDR1 SEHNR and CDR2 FQNEAQ (reference sequence). DNA for the CDR3: TGTGCCAGCAGCTCTTCCGGGACACCCTCCTACGAGCAGTACTTC. Its translation is CASSSSGTPSYEQYF.

The gene calls are TRBV4-2 and TRBJ2-2, with D uncertain. V lost 1 base and J lost 4, with 13 bases in between. The CDR3 has 16 amino acids. Germline V gene data show CDR1 as LGHNA and CDR2 as YNFKEQ. CDR3 amino acids: CASSQVNSQVTGELFF. Written as DNA, the CDR3 is TGTGCCAGCAGCCAAGTGAATAGCCAAGTCACCGGGGAGCTGTTTTTT.

This clonotype was detected only a few times. V usage is TRBV28 and J usage is TRBJ2-7; perhaps TRBD1 as D (5 bases). Trimming cost V 2 bases and J 2 bases, with 13 bases left between them. Germline V CDR1 and CDR2: MDHEN, SYDVKM. The CDR3 is 15 amino acids. For the CDR3, the DNA is TGTGCCAGCAGTTTAGGGATTGGCAGGGCCTACGAGCAGTACTTC. Translating it yields CASSLGIGRAYEQYF. Full variable domain (missing parts from reference TRBV28 and TRBJ2-7): DVKVTQSSRYLVKRTGEKVFLECVQDMDHENMFWYRQDPGLGLRLIYFSYDVKMKEKGDIPEGYSVSREKKERFSLILESASTNQTSMYLCASSLGIGRAYEQYFGPGTRLTVT.

The chain employs TRBV10-1 and TRBJ2-1, with D unclear. The CDR3 runs 12 residues. V was trimmed by 3 bases and J by 9 bases, leaving 9 bases between them. CDR1 is WNHNN, CDR2 SYGVQD, per germline (reference sequence). The CDR3 sequence: CASSDPESEQFF. The DNA for the CDR3 is TGCGCCAGCAGTGATCCGGAATCTGAGCAGTTCTTC.

CDR3 nucleotide sequence: TGTGCCAGCAGCCCCCGGACCCAATCTGGTACGCAGTATTTT. Residues: CASSPRTQSGTQYF. V usage is TRBV7-2 and J usage is TRBJ2-3, with D uncertain. CDR1 is SGHTA, CDR2 FQGNSA, per germline. Trimming took off 5 bases at V and 8 bases at J, with 17 bases between the two ends. The CDR3 loop spans 14 amino acids.

V and J are TRBV10-2 and TRBJ1-1; no clear D gene. The V gene's germline CDR1 is WSHSY and CDR2 SAAADI. The CDR3 spans 13 residues. V was cut by 10 bases and J by 1 base, with 13 bases left in between. CDR3 loop: CATGVGSNTEAFF. The CDR3 nucleotides read TGCGCCACAGGCGTGGGGTCGAACACTGAAGCTTTCTTT.

In this sample, this clonotype turned up a few times. The chain links TRBV29-1 to TRBJ2-5; D is unresolved. This CDR3 is built from 13 residues. Germline V gives CDR1 SQVTM, CDR2 ANQGSEA. Trimming shortened V by 6 bases and J by 5 bases, and 16 bases separated the two germline ends. CDR3 region: CSVSIKALETQYF. CDR3 nucleotides: TGCAGCGTATCAATCAAGGCGCTTGAGACCCAGTACTTC.

This clonotype was picked up a small number of times. The gene calls are TRBV6-2 or TRBV6-3 and TRBJ2-4; D gene unclear. Trimming cost V 6 bases and J 0 bases, with 12 bases left between them. Germline CDR1 reads MNHEY; CDR2 reads SVGEGT. This CDR3 contains 15 residues. The CDR3 region is CASSGIILAKNIQYF. The CDR3 DNA reads TGTGCCAGCAGCGGAATTATTCTAGCCAAAAACATTCAGTACTTC.

This clonotype was observed a few times. V is TRBV9 and J is TRBJ1-2, with 11 nucleotides matching TRBD1. Germline trimming cut 3 bases from V and 3 bases from J; bases unmatched to any gene: 4. Germline V gene data show CDR1 as SGDLS and CDR2 as YYNGEE. CDR3 length: 15 residues. The CDR3 is CASSGDRGYDYGYTF. The CDR3, as DNA: TGTGCCAGCAGCGGGGACAGGGGGTATGACTATGGCTACACCTTC.

The genes are TRBV7-6 and TRBJ2-7, with TRBD1 identical over 8 bases. Germline V CDR1 and CDR2: SGHVS, FNYEAQ. The CDR3 has 15 amino acids. V shed 3 bases, J shed 2 bases, and the junction held 6 bases outside the gene matches. The CDR3 DNA reads TGTGCCAGCAGCTTTGGGGCAGGGGGCCCCTACGAGCAGTACTTC. Translating gives CASSFGAGGPYEQYF.

This clonotype was recorded many times. This chain joins TRBV6-5 and TRBJ1-6; tentatively, D is TRBD1 (6 bases). CDR1 is MNHEY, CDR2 SVGAGI, per germline. The CDR3 is made up of 15 amino acids. The ends were cut back, 0 bases at V and 8 bases at J, with 11 bases in the middle. As DNA, the CDR3 is TGTGCCAGCAGTTACTCAGGGGGACTGGATTCACCCCTCCACTTT. Translating gives CASSYSGGLDSPLHF.

This clonotype occurred many times. Here the CDR3 reads CASSEFRLAGGREQFF. DNA for the CDR3: TGCGCCAGCAGTGAGTTCCGACTAGCGGGGGGTCGTGAGCAGTTCTTC. The V call is TRBV10-2, the J call TRBJ2-1; TRBD2 matches 13 bases. The germline gives CDR1 WSHSY, CDR2 SAAADI. J was trimmed by 9 bases and V by 1 base; bases with no gene match: 6. The CDR3 consists of 16 residues.

At least ten counts were recorded for this clonotype. J is TRBJ2-7 and V is TRBV29-1, with 11 positions matching TRBD1. The ends lost 3 bases at V and 4 bases at J; junction bases unmatched: 5. The CDR3 is made up of 14 amino acids. Germline V gives CDR1 SQVTM, CDR2 ANQGSEA. CDR3 nucleotides: TGCAGCGTTGATGCCGGGACAGGGGGTTACGAGCAGTACTTC. As protein: CSVDAGTGGYEQYF.

Many counts were recorded for this clonotype. At one end the junction does not follow the germline gene, possibly because of a read error. This rearrangement joins TRBV6-5 to TRBJ1-1, with 7 bases fitting TRBD1. The CDR3 covers 15 residues. Germline V gene data show CDR1 as MNHEY and CDR2 as SVGAGI. The CDR3 region is CASSYRTGPNTEAFF. DNA for the CDR3: TGTGCCAGCAGTTACAGGACAGGTCCCAACACTGAAGCCTTCTTT.

This clonotype was counted at least ten times. V usage is TRBV7-8 and J usage is TRBJ1-1; TRBD1 aligns across 7 bases. Germline V gene data show CDR1 as SGHVS and CDR2 as FQNEAQ. The CDR3 runs 14 residues. Trimming removed 3 bases from V and 5 bases from J; junction bases left unmatched: 6. The CDR3 DNA reads TGTGCCAGCAGCTTCCTCCCAGGGGGGACTGAAGCTTTCTTT. Its translation: CASSFLPGGTEAFF.

The rearrangement links TRBV20-1 to TRBJ2-7; D might be TRBD1 (6 bases). V dropped 1 base and J dropped 6 bases, with 22 bases sitting between them. The CDR3 covers 16 residues. The germline gives CDR1 DFQATT, CDR2 SNEGSKA (reference sequence). CDR3 protein: CSARARSPRGRIEQYF. Here the CDR3 DNA reads TGCAGTGCTAGAGCGCGCAGTCCAAGGGGGAGAATCGAGCAGTACTTC.

The rearrangement links TRBV5-1 to TRBJ1-5, with D uncertain. Looked up from germline, CDR1 is SGHRS and CDR2 is YFSETQ. Trimming cost V 5 bases and J 3 bases, with 9 bases left between them. CDR3 size: 13 residues. CDR3 protein: CASRDSLNQPQHF. The CDR3 DNA sequence: TGCGCCAGCAGGGATTCCCTCAATCAGCCCCAGCATTTT.